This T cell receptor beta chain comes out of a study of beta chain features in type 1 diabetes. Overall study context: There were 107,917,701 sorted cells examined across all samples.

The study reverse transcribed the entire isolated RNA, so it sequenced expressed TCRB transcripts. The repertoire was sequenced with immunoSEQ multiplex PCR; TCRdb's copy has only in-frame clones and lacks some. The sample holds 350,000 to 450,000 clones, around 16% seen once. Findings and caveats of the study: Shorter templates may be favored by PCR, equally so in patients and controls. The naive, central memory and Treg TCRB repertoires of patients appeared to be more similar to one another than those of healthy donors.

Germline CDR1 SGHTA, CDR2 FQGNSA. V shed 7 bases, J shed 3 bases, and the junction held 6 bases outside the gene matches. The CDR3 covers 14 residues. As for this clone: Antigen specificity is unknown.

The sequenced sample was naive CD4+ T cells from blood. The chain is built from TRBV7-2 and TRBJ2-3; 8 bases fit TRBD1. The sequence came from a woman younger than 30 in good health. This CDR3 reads CASIRGQGTDTQYF. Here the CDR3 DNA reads TGTGCCAGCATCCGAGGACAGGGAACAGATACGCAGTATTTT.